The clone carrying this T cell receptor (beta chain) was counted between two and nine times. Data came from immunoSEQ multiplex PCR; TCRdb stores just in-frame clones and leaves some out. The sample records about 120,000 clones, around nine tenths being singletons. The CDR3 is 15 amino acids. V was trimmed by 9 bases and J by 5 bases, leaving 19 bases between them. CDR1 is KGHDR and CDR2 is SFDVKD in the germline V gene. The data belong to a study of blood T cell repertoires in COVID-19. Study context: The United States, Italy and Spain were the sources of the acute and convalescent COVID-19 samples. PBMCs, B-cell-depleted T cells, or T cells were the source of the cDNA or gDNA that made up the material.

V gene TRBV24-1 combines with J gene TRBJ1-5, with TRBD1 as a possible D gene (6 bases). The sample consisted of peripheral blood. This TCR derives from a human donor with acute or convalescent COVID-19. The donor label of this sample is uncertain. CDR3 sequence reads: CATEKAQGRDQPQHF. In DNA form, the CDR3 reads TGTGCCACCGAGAAGGCTCAGGGGCGGGATCAGCCCCAGCATTTT.